What follows are 9 T cell receptor beta chains derived from one specimen sequenced in a study of shared clonotypes between healthy human individuals. Repertoires were generated with immunoSEQ multiplex PCR, while TCRdb's copy carries only in-frame clones and drops some. There are about 680,000 clones in the sample; about 90% occur only once, and 24% lies in the top ten. The naive CD8 subset, CD45RO-negative cells positively selected for CCR7, excluded terminally differentiated effector memory CD45RA+ cells. Sequenced material: naive CD8+ T cells sorted from blood. All receptors come from a man between 25 and 39 years old in good health.

This sequence joins TRBV19 and TRBJ2-7; D ambiguous. V lost 3 bases, J lost 0 bases, and 12 bases lay in between. The CDR3 consists of 15 residues. From germline, CDR1 is LNHDA and CDR2 SQIVND (reference sequence). DNA of the CDR3: TGTGCCAGTAGTATCGATCGCGGAAGCTCCTACGAGCAGTACTTC. Translation gives CASSIDRGSSYEQYF.

V and J are TRBV13 and TRBJ1-4; the match to TRBD1 covers 11 bases. V shed 5 bases and J 2 bases; nucleotides not matched to a gene: 10. Looked up from germline, CDR1 is PRHDT and CDR2 is FYEKMQ (reference sequence). The CDR3 totals 18 residues. In DNA form, the CDR3 reads TGTGCCAGCAGCATAAACCGGGACAGGGGGATGACTAATGAAAAACTGTTTTTT. This sequence encodes CASSINRDRGMTNEKLFF.

For this clone: One end of the junction is discordant with germline, which a read error may explain. The DNA of the CDR3 is TGTGCCAGCTCCCCACGGGAGCGCACAGATACGCAGTATTTT. Translated: CASSPRERTDTQYF. This chain connects TRBV18 to TRBJ2-3, with D maybe TRBD2 (6 bases). The germline V gene has CDR1 KGHSH and CDR2 LQKENI. This CDR3 region has 14 residues.

The chain is built from TRBV29-1 and TRBJ1-3; 7 nucleotides line up with TRBD1. CDR3 length: 13 residues. Germline V gene sequence: CDR1 SQVTM, CDR2 ANQGSEA. Trimming removed 8 bases from V and 0 bases from J; junction bases left unmatched: 4. For the CDR3, the DNA is TGCAGCACCCGGGACAGCTCTGGAAACACCATATATTTT. Translated, it gives CSTRDSSGNTIYF.

This chain uses TRBV27 with TRBJ1-4; TRBD1 matches at 11 bases. J lost 7 bases, V lost 6 bases, and 7 bases had no gene match. The germline CDR1 and CDR2 sequences are MNHEY and SMNVEV (reference sequence). The CDR3 is 15 amino acids. The DNA of the CDR3 is TGTGCCAGCAGCCTCGGGACAGGGGGTGGTGAAAAACTGTTTTTT. Protein: CASSLGTGGGEKLFF.

This chain uses TRBV27 with TRBJ1-3; D perhaps matches TRBD1 (5 bases). In germline, CDR1 is MNHEY, CDR2 SMNVEV (reference sequence). Trimming stripped 5 bases from V and 1 base from J, with 12 bases between. The CDR3 consists of 15 residues. The CDR3: CASSPFWGSGNTIYF. The CDR3 DNA reads as TGTGCCAGCAGTCCGTTTTGGGGGTCTGGAAACACCATATATTTT.

The CDR3 sequence is CASRDIAASDTQYF. The DNA for the CDR3 is TGTGCCAGCCGGGATATAGCGGCCTCAGATACGCAGTATTTT. This rearrangement joins TRBV28 to TRBJ2-3, with a weak D call TRBD2 (6 bases). Germline CDR1 reads MDHEN; CDR2 reads SYDVKM. The CDR3 is made up of 14 amino acids. Trimming removed 8 bases at V and 4 bases at J, with 16 bases between. The full variable domain, rest sourced from reference TRBV28 and TRBJ2-3, is DVKVTQSSRYLVKRTGEKVFLECVQDMDHENMFWYRQDPGLGLRLIYFSYDVKMKEKGDIPEGYSVSREKKERFSLILESASTNQTSMYLCASRDIAASDTQYFGPGTRLTVL.

This clone was seen a few times. This chain connects TRBV27 to TRBJ2-2, with D tentatively TRBD1 or TRBD2 (5 bases each). Germline CDR1 MNHEY, CDR2 SMNVEV (reference sequence). The CDR3 is 12 residues long. Trimming took off 4 bases at V and 8 bases at J, with 8 bases between the two ends. The CDR3 loop reads CASSYGAGELFF. The CDR3 DNA reads TGTGCCAGCAGTTACGGGGCTGGGGAGCTGTTTTTT.

This chain connects TRBV28 to TRBJ2-1, with D unresolved. Germline loops: CDR1 MDHEN, CDR2 SYDVKM. The V end was cut by 6 bases, the J end by 8 bases, with 14 bases between. CDR3 size: 13 residues. CDR3 sequence (DNA): TGTGCCAGCAGCCCATATGCACTCGATGAGCAGTTCTTC. Its translation is CASSPYALDEQFF.